These 12 T cell receptor beta chains share one sample of origin, sequenced in a study of tumor and adjacent non-tumor tissue in lung cancer. RNA was extracted from bulk tissue without any cell sorting. Distant lung tissue was collected more than 3 cm away from the tumor edge. A modified ARM-PCR protocol with three rounds of nested PCR amplified TCRbeta. TCRdb reprocessed the multiplex PCR reads via MiXCR and lists one record per CDR3 protein. The sample consists of 85,000 or so distinct CDR3 sequences, 65% to 80% of them appearing once. Sequenced: distant non-tumor lung tissue. The source of these receptors is a woman aged 50 to 60 with non-small cell lung cancer.

The table lists this clonotype with a few counts. One end of the junction varies from germline; a read error may be responsible. The V gene is TRBV4-2, the J gene TRBJ2-7; 12 bases line up with TRBD2. This CDR3 spans 14 amino acids. CDR1 is LGHNA, CDR2 YNFKEQ, per germline. CDR3 sequence reads: CASSSLAGGDKQYF. CDR3 bases: TGTGCCAGCAGCTCCCTAGCGGGGGGGGACAAGCAATACTTC.

As to this clonotype: The conserved closing phenylalanine or tryptophan is absent in this CDR3, likely reflecting a read error. Because the CDR3's place on the DNA is in doubt, the DNA is left out and the CDR3 is given as listed by TCRdb. This rearrangement joins TRBV29-1 to TRBJ2-3. The CDR3 has 10 amino acids, counting both end residues. Looked up from germline, CDR1 is SQVTM and CDR2 is ANQGSEA. The CDR3 loop reads CSVMQHTQCS.

V usage is TRBV29-1 and J usage is TRBJ2-7; 7 bases fit TRBD2. The CDR3 has 14 amino acids. Germline CDR1 and CDR2: SQVTM and ANQGSEA. The CDR3 DNA is TGCATCTTCATCAATGGGAGGGCAATCCACGAGCAGTACTTC. Amino acids: CIFINGRAIHEQYF.

Concerning this clonotype itself: One end of the junction is discordant with germline, which a read error may explain. The rearrangement uses TRBV5-5 and TRBJ2-2; D is uncertain. The CDR3 spans 14 residues. Germline V gene sequence: CDR1 SGHKS, CDR2 YYEKEE (reference sequence). The CDR3 bases are TGTGCCATCAGCTTTCAACAGAACACAGGGGAGCTGTTTTTT. It specifies CAISFQQNTGELFF.

This clonotype was counted once. V usage is TRBV5-8 and J usage is TRBJ2-3; 12 bases agree with TRBD2. The V gene's germline CDR1 is SGHTS and CDR2 YDEGEE. This CDR3 is 21 amino acids long. Unmatched junction bases numbered 25, after V lost 7 bases and J lost 4 bases. CDR3 nucleotides: TGTGCCAGCTTCCTAAAGAGGGGACAGCCCCGACTAGCGGGAGTGGCAGATACGCAGTATTTT. It encodes CASFLKRGQPRLAGVADTQYF.

This clonotype was picked up one time. The chain couples TRBV5-4 to TRBJ2-3, with D unclear. Germline CDR1 SGHNT, CDR2 YYREEE (reference sequence). The ends were cut back, 3 bases at V and 0 bases at J, with 17 bases in the middle. The CDR3 is 17 residues long. DNA for the CDR3: TGTGCCAGCAGCTACGGATCTCGGTGGGGTAGCACAGATACGCAGTATTTT. This sequence encodes CASSYGSRWGSTDTQYF.

Comment on this clonotype: It is unclear where the CDR3 begins or ends on the DNA, so no DNA is shown, and the CDR3 is as TCRdb lists it. This sequence joins TRBV12-3 or TRBV12-4 and TRBJ1-1; the DNA was not compared with TRBD1, the D call given in the table. The CDR3 spans 14 amino acids, including both terminal residues. The CDR3 here is CASSSGQGRAEAFF.

The rearrangement links TRBV6-6 to TRBJ2-3; perhaps TRBD1 as D (5 bases). Germline loops: CDR1 MNHNY, CDR2 SVGAGI (reference sequence). The CDR3 runs 14 residues. V was pared by 7 bases and J by 4 bases, with 15 bases between. The DNA for the CDR3 is TGTGCCAGCACCCAAGACAGTACAGCAGATACGCAGTATTTT. It specifies CASTQDSTADTQYF.

Of note for this clonotype: Germline is not matched at one junction end, which may reflect a read error. The gene calls are TRBV28 and TRBJ2-2, with 7 bases that match TRBD2. The CDR3 totals 16 residues. The germline V gene has CDR1 MDHEN and CDR2 SYDVKM. In DNA, the CDR3 is TGTACCAGCAGTTTACCCCTAGCGGACCCTACCGGGGAGCTGTTTTTT. Translating gives CTSSLPLADPTGELFF.

With respect to this clonotype: In this CDR3 the conserved last residue, phenylalanine or tryptophan, is missing, so a read error is likely. The rearrangement links TRBV6-1 to TRBJ2-1; 7 bases match TRBD1. CDR3 length: 13 amino acids. The germline CDR1 and CDR2 sequences are MNHNS and SASEGT. CDR3 loop: CAISSHRGSEQFI. For the CDR3, the DNA is TGTGCCATCAGTAGCCACAGGGGAAGTGAGCAGTTCATC.

With respect to this clonotype: One end of the junction varies from germline; a read error may be responsible. This chain's CDR3 is CTSSPTSAAGELFF. The CDR3 bases are TGTACCAGCAGTCCGACTAGCGCGGCCGGGGAGTTGTTTTTC. The chain couples TRBV28 to TRBJ2-2; 8 bases align to TRBD2. CDR3 size: 14 residues. Germline V lookup: CDR1 MDHEN, CDR2 SYDVKM. Variable domain in full (rest from reference TRBV28 and TRBJ2-2): DVKVTQSSRYLVKRTGEKVFLECVQDMDHENMFWYRQDPGLGLRLIYFSYDVKMKEKGDIPEGYSVSREKKERFSLILESASTNQTSMYLCTSSPTSAAGELFFGEGSRLTVL.

The rearrangement links TRBV5-1 to TRBJ2-7; D might be TRBD1 (5 bases). Germline V gene data show CDR1 as SGHRS and CDR2 as YFSETQ. Trimming cost V 4 bases and J 3 bases, with 11 bases left between them. This CDR3 region has 13 residues. CDR3 nucleotides: TGCGCCAGCAGCGTGGACACCCTCTACGAGCAGTACTTC. This encodes CASSVDTLYEQYF.